A single sample gave rise to the 11 T cell receptor beta chains below, sequenced in a study of CD4 T cells in relation to SARS-CoV-2 and coronaviruses. Profiling relied on immunoSEQ multiplex PCR, and the TCRdb table lists in-frame clones only, not all of them. The sample holds about 59,000 clones; 86% are singletons and the top ten take under 1.5%. Before the COVID-19 pandemic, during about 2011-2019, CD4+ T cells were taken from unexposed donors. The material sequenced was memory CD4+ T cells from PBMCs. The receptors derive from a human donor in good health.

This chain uses TRBV4-1 with TRBJ2-5; a weak D match, TRBD1 (5 bases). CDR1 is MGHRA, CDR2 YSYEKL, per germline. This CDR3 is 14 amino acids long. Trimming removed 0 bases from V and 5 bases from J, with 10 bases in between. The CDR3 DNA reads as TGCGCCAGCAGCCAAGATTGGGGCAGGGAGACCCAGTACTTC. Amino acid sequence: CASSQDWGRETQYF.

The chain recombines TRBV29-1 with TRBJ2-7, with unresolved D. Trimming stripped 4 bases from V and 3 bases from J, with 10 bases between. The CDR3 is 12 residues long. Germline V CDR1 and CDR2: SQVTM, ANQGSEA. CDR3 amino acids: CSVGESRYEQYF. The CDR3 nucleotides are TGCAGCGTTGGAGAGTCCCGCTACGAGCAGTACTTC.

The V gene is TRBV19, the J gene TRBJ1-6; D unresolved. Trimming took off 8 bases at V and 10 bases at J, with 12 bases between the two ends. Germline lookup yields CDR1 LNHDA and CDR2 SQIVND (reference sequence). CDR3 size: 12 residues. The CDR3 protein is CASSQDPSPLHF. CDR3 DNA sequence: TGTGCCAGTTCTCAGGATCCCTCACCCCTCCACTTT. The full variable domain, rest sourced from reference TRBV19 and TRBJ1-6, is DGGITQSPKYLFRKEGQNVTLSCEQNLNHDAMYWYRQDPGQGLRLIYYSQIVNDFQKGDIAEGYSVSREKKESFPLTVTSAQKNPTAFYLCASSQDPSPLHFGNGTRLTVT.

This chain links TRBV29-1 with TRBJ1-4; TRBD1 matches 9 bases. The CDR3 length is 14 residues. With V trimmed by 4 bases and J by 0 bases, 0 bases remained unmatched. Germline CDR1 is SQVTM and CDR2 is ANQGSEA. The CDR3 loop reads CSVGQGATNEKLFF. CDR3 DNA: TGCAGCGTTGGACAGGGGGCAACTAATGAAAAACTGTTTTTT.

The V call is TRBV5-1, the J call TRBJ2-7, with no clear D. This CDR3 spans 11 amino acids. CDR1 and CDR2 from the germline V gene are SGHRS and YFSETQ. The V and J ends lost 2 bases and 3 bases respectively, with 3 bases between them. The CDR3 loop reads CASSFGYEQYF. CDR3 in DNA: TGCGCCAGCAGCTTTGGCTACGAGCAGTACTTC.

This rearrangement joins TRBV19 to TRBJ2-7; perhaps TRBD2 as D (5 bases). This CDR3 has 15 amino acids. Trimming left V 3 bases short and J 1 base short, with 13 bases between. In germline, CDR1 is LNHDA, CDR2 SQIVND (reference sequence). In DNA, the CDR3 is TGTGCCAGTAGTATCTCGGCAGGCGGGTCCTACGAGCAGTACTTC. It specifies CASSISAGGSYEQYF.

Remarks on this clone: This specimen includes other DNA sequences encoding the same CDR3. V gene TRBV11-2 combines with J gene TRBJ1-1, with D tentatively TRBD1 (5 bases). Looked up from germline, CDR1 is SGHAT and CDR2 is FQNNGV. Between the trimmed V and J ends, which lost 0 bases and 2 bases, there was a span of 10 bases. CDR3 length: 15 amino acids. The CDR3 coding sequence is TGTGCCAGCAGCTTAGATCTGGGGGGAAACACTGAAGCTTTCTTT. Translation: CASSLDLGGNTEAFF. Combining the CDR3 with reference TRBV11-2 and TRBJ1-1 gives the whole variable domain EAGVAQSPRYKIIEKRQSVAFWCNPISGHATLYWYQQILGQGPKLLIQFQNNGVVDDSQLPKDRFSAERLKGVDSTLKIQPAKLEDSAVYLCASSLDLGGNTEAFFGQGTRLTVV.

This sequence joins TRBV7-2 and TRBJ2-1; 11 bases align to TRBD2. The CDR3 has 14 residues. The germline gives CDR1 SGHTA, CDR2 FQGNSA. With V trimmed by 5 bases and J by 7 bases, 4 bases remained unmatched. The chain's CDR3 is CASSGGLAVNEQFF. The CDR3 DNA follows: TGTGCCAGCAGCGGGGGACTAGCGGTAAATGAGCAGTTCTTC. Drawing the rest from reference TRBV7-2 and TRBJ2-1, the complete variable domain is GAGVSQSPSNKVTEKGKDVELRCDPISGHTALYWYRQSLGQGLEFLIYFQGNSAPDKSGLPSDRFSAERTGGSVSTLTIQRTQQEDSAVYLCASSGGLAVNEQFFGPGTRLTVL.

The rearrangement joins TRBV11-2 to TRBJ2-1; no definite D call. V was shortened by 2 bases and J by 4 bases, with 9 bases between the two germline ends. The CDR3 has 14 residues. Germline V CDR1 and CDR2: SGHAT, FQNNGV. The CDR3 sequence: CASSLQNTYNEQFF. The CDR3 region has the DNA TGTGCCAGCAGCTTACAGAACACTTACAATGAGCAGTTCTTC. Variable domain in full (rest from reference TRBV11-2 and TRBJ2-1): EAGVAQSPRYKIIEKRQSVAFWCNPISGHATLYWYQQILGQGPKLLIQFQNNGVVDDSQLPKDRFSAERLKGVDSTLKIQPAKLEDSAVYLCASSLQNTYNEQFFGPGTRLTVL.

The CDR3 spells CASSRQGINTEAFF. CDR3 DNA sequence: TGTGCCAGCAGCCGTCAGGGGATCAACACTGAAGCTTTCTTT. The chain combines TRBV7-2 with TRBJ1-1; maybe TRBD1 (6 bases). The germline V gene has CDR1 SGHTA and CDR2 FQGNSA. V lost 5 bases and J lost 2, with 12 bases in between. The CDR3 loop spans 14 amino acids.

The V and J genes are TRBV10-1 and TRBJ2-1; 9 bases are a match to TRBD1. J gave up 8 bases and V 6 bases, and 11 bases lay outside the gene matches. CDR1 is WNHNN, CDR2 SYGVQD, per germline (reference sequence). The CDR3 runs 15 residues. CDR3 DNA: TGCGCCAGCAGCGGACAGGGGAAGGGTGCGGATGAGCAGTTCTTC. Translation: CASSGQGKGADEQFF.